These 16 T cell receptor beta chains originate from one sample sequenced in a study of T-cell memory formation after mild COVID-19. One entry per CDR3 protein, called by TCRdb with MiXCR from the 5' RACE reads. Of 300,000 to 400,000 distinct CDR3 sequences listed, 13% were seen once; the top ten hold 20% to 25%. The sequencing sample was made of PBMCs or a T cell subset sorted from them (not recorded which). All receptors derive from a man between 18 and 29 years old who had mild COVID-19 (a few samples of this study predate the infection). Cell type and time point are not known.

This clonotype was seen a few times. The J gene is TRBJ2-6, the V gene TRBV29-1; D is uncertain. Per the germline V gene, CDR1 is SQVTM and CDR2 is ANQGSEA. The CDR3 loop spans 14 amino acids. The V end lost 0 bases, the J end lost 0 bases, and 3 bases lay between the germline ends. CDR3 sequence reads: CSVEDDSGANVLTF. CDR3 nucleotide sequence: TGCAGCGTTGAAGATGACTCTGGGGCCAACGTCCTGACTTTC.

The chain has TRBV7-9 and TRBJ2-3, with D tentatively TRBD1 (6 bases). V was cut by 5 bases and J by 1 base, with 22 bases left in between. Germline CDR1 is SEHNR and CDR2 is FQNEAQ (reference sequence). The CDR3 consists of 18 residues. CDR3 nucleotides: TGTGCCAGCAGCCTCCTAGGTGGGCAGGGGCTGCGCACAGATACGCAGTATTTT. Amino acids: CASSLLGGQGLRTDTQYF.

The chain has TRBV7-2 and TRBJ2-3; 8 nucleotides match TRBD2. Germline-derived CDR1 and CDR2 are SGHTA and FQGNSA. The junction had 5 bases not matched to a gene; V was cut back by 8 bases and J by 4 bases. CDR3 length: 13 residues. CDR3 residues: CASRGGPADTQYF. CDR3 nucleotide sequence: TGTGCCAGCCGGGGGGGCCCAGCAGATACGCAGTATTTT.

In its sample, this clonotype was seen a few times. The chain carries TRBV24-1 and TRBJ2-1, with 12 bases that match TRBD2. Trimming took 5 bases from V and 12 from J; bases not matched to a gene: 7. CDR1 is KGHDR, CDR2 SFDVKD, per germline. CDR3 length: 14 amino acids. CDR3 region: CATSATSGRMGQFF. Here the CDR3 DNA reads TGTGCCACCAGTGCGACTAGCGGGAGAATGGGGCAGTTCTTC.

This clonotype has just a few counts. V and J are TRBV9 and TRBJ2-5, with TRBD1 matching over 8 bases. J gave up 1 base and V 2 bases, and 4 bases lay outside the gene matches. This CDR3 region has 15 residues. Germline lookup yields CDR1 SGDLS and CDR2 YYNGEE. CDR3: CASSVVDRAQETQYF. The CDR3 nucleotides read TGTGCCAGCAGCGTGGTGGACAGGGCCCAAGAGACCCAGTACTTC.

This chain links TRBV7-9 with TRBJ1-1, with 11 bases matching TRBD1. This CDR3 is 15 amino acids long. Germline CDR1 SEHNR, CDR2 FQNEAQ (reference sequence). V trimming: 7 bases; J trimming: 0 bases; junction bases outside the gene matches: 4. The CDR3 loop is CASTRTGGLNTEAFF. The CDR3 nucleotides read TGTGCCAGCACCCGGACAGGGGGCTTGAACACTGAAGCTTTCTTT.

This clonotype was observed a few times. J is TRBJ2-5 and V is TRBV5-6, with unresolved D. CDR1 SGHDT and CDR2 YYEEEE come from the germline V gene. The CDR3 totals 13 residues. V was cut by 0 bases and J by 5 bases, with 8 bases left in between. In DNA form, the CDR3 reads TGTGCCAGCAGCTTGGTGCTAAAGGAGACCCAGTACTTC. Residues: CASSLVLKETQYF.

V gene TRBV12-3 or TRBV12-4 combines with J gene TRBJ1-1; 12 bases match TRBD1. Trimming cost V 5 bases and J 1 base; bases outside gene matches: 11. This CDR3 is built from 18 residues. The CDR3 DNA is TGTGCCAGCAGTCAAATTGCGGGACAGGGGGCGAGGAACACTGAAGCTTTCTTT. It codes for CASSQIAGQGARNTEAFF.

This clonotype was seen more than once but under ten times. The chain links TRBV14 to TRBJ2-7; TRBD2 matches at 8 bases. Per germline, CDR1 SGHDN and CDR2 FVKESK. V shed 0 bases, J shed 4 bases, and the junction held 8 bases outside the gene matches. The CDR3 loop spans 16 amino acids. The CDR3 region has the DNA TGTGCCAGCAGCCAAGACGGGAGGGTTCCTTTTTACGAGCAGTACTTC. Its protein is CASSQDGRVPFYEQYF.

This clonotype was detected ten times or more. A junction end diverges from the germline sequence, so it may reflect a read error. The rearrangement links TRBV9 to TRBJ1-1; possible D gene TRBD1, 6 bases. The CDR3 totals 13 residues. Germline loops: CDR1 SGDLS, CDR2 YYNGEE. DNA for the CDR3: TGCGCCAGCAGCGAGGGGGGGAACACTGAAGCTTTCTTT. Translating gives CASSEGGNTEAFF.

The chain couples TRBV5-1 to TRBJ1-1; 7 nucleotides match TRBD1. Trimming cost V 7 bases and J 4 bases; bases outside gene matches: 7. The CDR3 contains 13 residues. Germline CDR1 SGHRS, CDR2 YFSETQ. CDR3 bases: TGCGCCAGCCGTGGGACAGAGATCACTGAAGCTTTCTTT. Its translation: CASRGTEITEAFF.

The sample holds a few counts of this clonotype. The chain uses TRBV7-8 and TRBJ2-1; D may be TRBD1 or TRBD2 (6 bases each). The germline V gene has CDR1 SGHVS and CDR2 FQNEAQ. The V end was cut by 5 bases, the J end by 5 bases, with 13 bases between. The CDR3 totals 14 residues. The CDR3 DNA reads as TGTGCCAGCAGCGCGGGACACAGAAACAATGAGCAGTTCTTC. As protein: CASSAGHRNNEQFF.

The chain carries TRBV19 and TRBJ2-7; tentative D call: TRBD2 (5 bases). Trimming removed 0 bases at V and 7 bases at J, with 10 bases between. In germline, CDR1 is LNHDA, CDR2 SQIVND (reference sequence). This CDR3 is built from 13 residues. DNA for the CDR3: TGTGCCAGTAGTATAGATGGAGGTTGGGAGCAGTACTTC. Its protein is CASSIDGGWEQYF.

This clonotype was detected many times. The rearrangement joins TRBV4-2 to TRBJ2-1; TRBD1 aligns across 8 bases. This CDR3 is built from 15 residues. J lost 4 bases, V lost 0 bases, and 2 bases had no gene match. CDR1 and CDR2 from the germline V gene are LGHNA and YNFKEQ. The chain's CDR3 is CASSQETGDYNEQFF. In DNA, the CDR3 is TGTGCCAGCAGCCAAGAGACAGGGGATTACAATGAGCAGTTCTTC.

This clonotype was observed at least ten times. This chain links TRBV5-1 with TRBJ2-7; TRBD1 matches at 8 bases. Germline lookup yields CDR1 SGHRS and CDR2 YFSETQ. The trim removed 0 bases at V and 6 bases at J, leaving 11 bases unmatched. The CDR3 has 16 amino acids. The CDR3 DNA reads as TGCGCCAGCAGCTTGGTAACCAGGGGGCGCCCCGGCGAGCAGTACTTC. It is translated as CASSLVTRGRPGEQYF.

V is TRBV4-1 and J is TRBJ1-2, with a possible D match to TRBD1 (6 bases). The length of the CDR3 is 15 residues. CDR1 MGHRA and CDR2 YSYEKL come from the germline V gene. V was pared by 0 bases and J by 4 bases, with 12 bases between. CDR3 nucleotides: TGCGCCAGCAGCCAAGATCAGGGGCTCGTCTATGGCTACACCTTC. Its translation is CASSQDQGLVYGYTF.